This T cell receptor beta chain was documented in a study of long-term antiretroviral therapy in people with HIV. Study information: The earliest specimens came about a decade ahead of the 2015 immediate-ART recommendation. Study-level findings and limits: Collection spanned 2004 to 2017; ART regimens may be less effective than current ones.

Germline V gene lookup returns CDR1 SGHTA and CDR2 FQGTGA. This CDR3 has 15 amino acids. Trimming cost V 1 base and J 4 bases; bases outside gene matches: 2. Assay version v3.0 of immunoSEQ was used, and it was run at survey level. Assay: immunoSEQ multiplex PCR; the TCRdb copy retains only in-frame clones and omits some. The data contain about 22,000 clones, 84% of them singletons. Concerning this clone itself: What it recognizes is unknown.

Here the sequenced sample was unsorted PBMCs, taken roughly 6.2 years after starting antiretroviral therapy. This sequence joins TRBV7-3 and TRBJ2-1; 9 bases map to TRBD2. This receptor was taken from a man in his thirties or forties with HIV. CDR3 DNA: TGTGCCAGCAGCTTAAGACTAGCGGAGTACAATGAGCAGTTCTTC. Translated, it gives CASSLRLAEYNEQFF.